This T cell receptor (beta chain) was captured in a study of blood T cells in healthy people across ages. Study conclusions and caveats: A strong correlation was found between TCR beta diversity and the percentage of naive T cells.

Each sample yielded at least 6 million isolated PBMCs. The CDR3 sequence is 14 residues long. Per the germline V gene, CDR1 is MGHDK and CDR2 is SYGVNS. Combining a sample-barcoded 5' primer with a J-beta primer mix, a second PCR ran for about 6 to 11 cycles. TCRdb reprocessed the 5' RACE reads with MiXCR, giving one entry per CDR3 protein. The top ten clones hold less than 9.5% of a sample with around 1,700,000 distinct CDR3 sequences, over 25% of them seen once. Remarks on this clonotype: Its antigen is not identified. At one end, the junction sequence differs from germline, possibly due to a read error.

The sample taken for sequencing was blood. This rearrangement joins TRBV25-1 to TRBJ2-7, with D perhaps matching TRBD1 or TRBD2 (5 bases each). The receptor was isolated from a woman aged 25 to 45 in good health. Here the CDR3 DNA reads TGTGCCAGCAATGAATGGGGGAGAACCTACGAGCAGTACTTC. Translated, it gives CASNEWGRTYEQYF.